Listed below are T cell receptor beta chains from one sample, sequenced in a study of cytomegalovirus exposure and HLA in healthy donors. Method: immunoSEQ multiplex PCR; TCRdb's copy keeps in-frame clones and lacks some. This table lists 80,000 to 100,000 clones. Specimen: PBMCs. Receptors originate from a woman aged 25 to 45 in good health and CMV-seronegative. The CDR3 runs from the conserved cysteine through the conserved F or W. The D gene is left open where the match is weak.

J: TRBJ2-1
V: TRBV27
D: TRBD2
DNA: TGTGCCAGCGCCGGGGGACTAGGGGGTGAGCAGTTCTTC
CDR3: CASAGGLGGEQFF

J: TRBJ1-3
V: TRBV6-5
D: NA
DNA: TGTGCCAGCAGCCAAGCAAGGACAGAAAACACCATATATTTT
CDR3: CASSQARTENTIYF

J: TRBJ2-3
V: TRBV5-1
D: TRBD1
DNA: TGCGCCAGCAGCTCGACAGGGCCCCTCACAGATACGCAGTATTTT
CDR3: CASSSTGPLTDTQYF

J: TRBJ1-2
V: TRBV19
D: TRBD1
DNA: TGTGCCAGTAACGCCGGACAGGCCTTCTATGGCTACACCTTC
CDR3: CASNAGQAFYGYTF

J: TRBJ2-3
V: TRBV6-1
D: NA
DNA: TGTGCCAGCAGTGAGGCAGGCTCAAGCACAGATACGCAGTATTTT
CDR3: CASSEAGSSTDTQYF

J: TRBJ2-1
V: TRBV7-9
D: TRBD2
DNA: TGTGCCAGCAGCGACGGACTAGCGAGGGTCGATGAGCAGTTCTTC
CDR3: CASSDGLARVDEQFF

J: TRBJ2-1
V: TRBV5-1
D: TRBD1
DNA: TGCGCCAGCAGCTCTGGAGGATTAGGGACAGGCGACAATGAGCAGTTCTTC
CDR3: CASSSGGLGTGDNEQFF

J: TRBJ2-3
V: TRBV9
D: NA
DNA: TGTGCCAGCAGCACCCCCCGGGCTAGCGGCACAGATACGCAGTATTTT
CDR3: CASSTPRASGTDTQYF

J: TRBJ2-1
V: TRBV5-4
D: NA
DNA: TGTGCCAGCAGCTTTGGCAGAAAATCCTACAATGAGCAGTTCTTC
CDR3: CASSFGRKSYNEQFF

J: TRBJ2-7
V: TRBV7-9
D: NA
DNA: TGTGCCAGCCGGCGGGACCTTTCCTACGAGCAGTACTTC
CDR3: CASRRDLSYEQYF

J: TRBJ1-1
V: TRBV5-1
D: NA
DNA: TGCGCCAGCAGCTTGGTTGCGATGGGCGGGAGCACTGAAGCTTTCTTT
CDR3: CASSLVAMGGSTEAFF

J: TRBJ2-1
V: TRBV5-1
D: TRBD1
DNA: TGCGCCAGCAGCTTGGGACAGGGGCACAATGAGCAGTTCTTC
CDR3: CASSLGQGHNEQFF